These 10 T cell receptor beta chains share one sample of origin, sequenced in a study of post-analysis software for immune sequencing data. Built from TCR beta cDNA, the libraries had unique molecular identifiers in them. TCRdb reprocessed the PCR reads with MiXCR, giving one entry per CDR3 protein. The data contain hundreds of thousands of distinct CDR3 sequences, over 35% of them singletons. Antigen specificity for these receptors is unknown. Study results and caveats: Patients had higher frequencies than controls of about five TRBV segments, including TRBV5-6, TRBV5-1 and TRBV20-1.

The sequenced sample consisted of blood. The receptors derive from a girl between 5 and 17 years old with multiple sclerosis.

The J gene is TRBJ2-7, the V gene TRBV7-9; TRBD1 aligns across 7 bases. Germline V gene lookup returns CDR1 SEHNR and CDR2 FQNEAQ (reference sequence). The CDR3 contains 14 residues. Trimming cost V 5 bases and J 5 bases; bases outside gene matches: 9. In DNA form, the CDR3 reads TGTGCCAGCAGCCTCGACAGGGCAAGGCACGAGCAGTACTTC. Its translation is CASSLDRARHEQYF.

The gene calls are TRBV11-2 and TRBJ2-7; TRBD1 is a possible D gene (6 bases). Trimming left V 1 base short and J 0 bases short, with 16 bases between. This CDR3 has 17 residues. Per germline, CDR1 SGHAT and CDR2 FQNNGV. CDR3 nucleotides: TGTGCCAGCAGCTTAGGTACCGGGACACTTAACTCCTACGAGCAGTACTTC. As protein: CASSLGTGTLNSYEQYF.

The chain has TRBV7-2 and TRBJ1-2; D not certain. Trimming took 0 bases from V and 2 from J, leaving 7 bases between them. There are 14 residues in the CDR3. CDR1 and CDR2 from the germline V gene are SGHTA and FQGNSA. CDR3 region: CASSLAGENYGYTF. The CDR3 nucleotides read TGTGCCAGCAGCTTAGCCGGGGAAAACTATGGCTACACCTTC.

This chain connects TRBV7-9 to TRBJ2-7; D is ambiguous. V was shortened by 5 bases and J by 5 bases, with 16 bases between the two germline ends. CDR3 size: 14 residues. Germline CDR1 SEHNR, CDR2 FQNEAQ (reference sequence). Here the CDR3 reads CASSPKERRDEQYF. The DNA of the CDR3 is TGTGCCAGCAGCCCAAAGGAACGCCGGGACGAGCAGTACTTC.

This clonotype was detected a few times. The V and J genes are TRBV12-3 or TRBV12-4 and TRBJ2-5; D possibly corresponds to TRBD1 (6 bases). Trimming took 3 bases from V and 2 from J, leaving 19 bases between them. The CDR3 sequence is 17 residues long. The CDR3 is CASSFGQTLTLQETQYF. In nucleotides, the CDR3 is TGTGCCAGCAGTTTTGGACAGACCCTTACTCTTCAAGAGACCCAGTACTTC.

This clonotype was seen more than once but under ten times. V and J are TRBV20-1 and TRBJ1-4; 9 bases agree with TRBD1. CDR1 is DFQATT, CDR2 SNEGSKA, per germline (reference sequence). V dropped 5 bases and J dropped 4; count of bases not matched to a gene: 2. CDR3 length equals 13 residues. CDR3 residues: CSADRGDNEKLFF. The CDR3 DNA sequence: TGCAGTGCTGACAGGGGGGATAATGAAAAACTGTTTTTT.

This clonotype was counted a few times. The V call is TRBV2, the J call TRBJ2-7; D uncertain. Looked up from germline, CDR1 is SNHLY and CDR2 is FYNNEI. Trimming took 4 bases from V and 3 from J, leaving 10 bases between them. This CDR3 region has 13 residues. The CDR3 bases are TGTGCCAGCAGTGTTGTCCCTAACTACGAGCAGTACTTC. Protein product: CASSVVPNYEQYF.

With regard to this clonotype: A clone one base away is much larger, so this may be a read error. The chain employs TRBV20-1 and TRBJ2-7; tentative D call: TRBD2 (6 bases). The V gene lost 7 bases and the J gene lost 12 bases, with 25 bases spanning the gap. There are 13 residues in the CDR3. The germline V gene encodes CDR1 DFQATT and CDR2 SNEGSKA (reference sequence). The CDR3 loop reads CSDLRLLDPGGYF. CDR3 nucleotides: TGCAGTGATCTGAGACTGCTCGATCCCGGGGGGTACTTC.

In DNA, the CDR3 is TGTGCCAGCAGCAACCTTAGCGGAGACCACAATGAGCAGTACTTC. Protein product: CASSNLSGDHNEQYF. V and J are TRBV11-2 and TRBJ2-5; D possibly corresponds to TRBD2 (6 bases). V was trimmed by 5 bases and J by 11 bases, leaving 24 bases between them. Germline V gene sequence: CDR1 SGHAT, CDR2 FQNNGV. The CDR3 runs to 15 residues.

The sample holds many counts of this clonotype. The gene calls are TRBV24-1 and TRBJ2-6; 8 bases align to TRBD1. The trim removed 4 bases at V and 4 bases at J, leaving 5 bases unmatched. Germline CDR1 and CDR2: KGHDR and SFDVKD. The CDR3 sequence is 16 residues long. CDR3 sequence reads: CATSDQGAQGANVLTF. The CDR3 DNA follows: TGTGCCACCAGTGACCAGGGGGCTCAGGGGGCCAACGTCCTGACTTTC.